One and the same sample provided the 27 T cell receptor beta chains below, sequenced in a study of blood T cell repertoires in COVID-19. The table came from immunoSEQ multiplex PCR; TCRdb's copy has only in-frame clones and leaves some out. The sample contains about 100,000 clones, 80% of which appear only once. What was sequenced was peripheral blood. The receptors originated from a man between 70 and 80 years old with active or convalescent COVID-19.

The chain carries TRBV10-2 and TRBJ2-7; TRBD2 agrees at 9 bases. With V trimmed by 6 bases and J by 5 bases, 14 bases remained unmatched. CDR3 size: 16 residues. The germline CDR1 and CDR2 sequences are WSHSY and SAAADI. CDR3 sequence: CASSRLAAHRANEQYF. CDR3 bases: TGCGCCAGCAGCAGACTAGCGGCCCATAGGGCCAACGAGCAGTACTTC.

This clone was seen just once. The genes are TRBV28 and TRBJ2-2, with 9 bases lining up with TRBD1. Looked up from germline, CDR1 is MDHEN and CDR2 is SYDVKM. The V and J ends lost 4 bases and 6 bases, in that order; junction bases with no gene match: 9. The CDR3 has 16 amino acids. The CDR3 spells CASSSGQGMVPGELFF. The CDR3 bases are TGTGCCAGCAGTTCGGGACAGGGTATGGTTCCCGGGGAGCTGTTTTTT.

The chain recombines TRBV27 with TRBJ2-5, with a tentative D call TRBD2 (5 bases). V lost 2 bases, J lost 1 base, and 14 bases lay in between. Germline values: CDR1 MNHEY, CDR2 SMNVEV (reference sequence). The CDR3 loop spans 16 amino acids. For the CDR3, the DNA is TGTGCCAGCAGTTTAACCCCCTTTAGCGCCCAAGAGACCCAGTACTTC. It translates to CASSLTPFSAQETQYF.

V usage is TRBV7-3 and J usage is TRBJ2-1, with 10 bases aligning to TRBD2. The CDR3 has 15 amino acids. Germline V gene data show CDR1 as SGHTA and CDR2 as FQGTGA. Trimming cost V 4 bases and J 5 bases; bases outside gene matches: 5. CDR3 sequence (DNA): TGTGCCAGCAGCTCCCTAGCGGGAGTTAACAATGAGCAGTTCTTC. It specifies CASSSLAGVNNEQFF.

The chain carries TRBV7-2 and TRBJ2-3; D call uncertain. V dropped 6 bases and J dropped 0 bases, with 7 bases sitting between them. The CDR3 sequence is 13 residues long. Germline values: CDR1 SGHTA, CDR2 FQGNSA. The DNA for the CDR3 is TGTGCCAGCAGAAAGACTAGCACAGATACGCAGTATTTT. Translated, it gives CASRKTSTDTQYF.

CDR3: CASSEAGNNEQFF. The CDR3 region has the DNA TGTGCCAGCAGTGAAGCCGGTAACAATGAGCAGTTCTTC. This chain uses TRBV6-1 with TRBJ2-1; D is unresolved. CDR3 length equals 13 residues. Germline V CDR1 and CDR2: MNHNS, SASEGT. The V end was cut by 0 bases, the J end by 5 bases, with 5 bases between.

This clone has more than one count but fewer than ten. CDR3 protein: CASSTGGGASYEQYF. Written as DNA, the CDR3 is TGTGCCAGTAGTACGGGAGGGGGGGCCTCCTACGAGCAGTACTTC. J is TRBJ2-7 and V is TRBV19, with 8 bases lining up with TRBD2. V gave up 4 bases and J gave up 0 bases; unmatched junction bases: 5. Germline loops: CDR1 LNHDA, CDR2 SQIVND (reference sequence). This CDR3 comprises 15 residues.

This clone has a single count. The genes are TRBV5-1 and TRBJ2-7; TRBD1 matches at 12 bases. The CDR3 is made up of 14 amino acids. J lost 2 bases, V lost 4 bases, and 1 base had no gene match. The germline CDR1 and CDR2 sequences are SGHRS and YFSETQ. The CDR3 reads CASSRDRGPYEQYF. The CDR3 DNA reads as TGCGCCAGCAGCCGGGACAGGGGGCCCTACGAGCAGTACTTC.

The CDR3 region is CASSHSGPITDTQYF. CDR3 in DNA: TGTGCCAGCAGCCATAGCGGGCCAATCACAGATACGCAGTATTTT. The genes are TRBV3-1 (or the pseudogene TRBV3-2) and TRBJ2-3, with TRBD2 identical over 7 bases. Per the germline V gene, CDR1 is LGHDT and CDR2 is YNNKEL (reference sequence). Germline trimming cut 3 bases from V and 2 bases from J; bases unmatched to any gene: 5. This CDR3 is built from 15 residues.

The J gene is TRBJ2-1, the V gene TRBV4-3, with unresolved D. The germline V gene encodes CDR1 LGHNA and CDR2 YSLEER. V was shortened by 0 bases and J by 3 bases, with 9 bases between the two germline ends. This CDR3 spans 15 amino acids. DNA of the CDR3: TGCGCCAGCAGCCAAGATCGGGTCAGCTACAATGAGCAGTTCTTC. This gives the protein CASSQDRVSYNEQFF.

This clone has only a few counts. This sequence joins TRBV6-5 and TRBJ2-7; 8 nucleotides match TRBD1. Germline lookup yields CDR1 MNHEY and CDR2 SVGAGI. CDR3 length equals 13 residues. Trimming removed 7 bases from V and 4 bases from J; junction bases left unmatched: 6. CDR3 coding DNA: TGTGCCAGCACTCCAGGGGGCTTGTACGAGCAGTACTTC. As protein: CASTPGGLYEQYF.

This chain connects TRBV2 to TRBJ1-1; TRBD1 might be the D (5 bases). Germline V lookup: CDR1 SNHLY, CDR2 FYNNEI. The CDR3 totals 16 residues. Trimming took off 7 bases at V and 10 bases at J, with 28 bases between the two ends. The CDR3: CASKRLIEGRGTRAFF. The CDR3 DNA follows: TGTGCCAGCAAAAGGCTAATAGAGGGGCGCGGGACTCGAGCTTTCTTT.

This clone was seen a few times. The gene calls are TRBV28 and TRBJ1-6, with 9 positions matching TRBD1. The germline V gene has CDR1 MDHEN and CDR2 SYDVKM. The CDR3 contains 16 residues. V shed 6 bases and J 3 bases; nucleotides not matched to a gene: 6. CDR3 sequence: CASRPQGAFYNSPLHF. DNA of the CDR3: TGTGCCAGCAGGCCACAGGGGGCCTTCTATAATTCACCCCTCCACTTT.

The CDR3 DNA follows: TGTGCCAGCAGTGAAGGGACTAACCAAGAGACCCAGTACTTC. This codes for CASSEGTNQETQYF. V and J are TRBV6-1 and TRBJ2-5; D might be TRBD2 (6 bases). Trimming removed 1 base at V and 0 bases at J, with 6 bases between. The CDR3 runs 14 residues. In germline, CDR1 is MNHNS, CDR2 SASEGT.

The genes are TRBV9 and TRBJ1-5; 10 bases match TRBD1. V lost 4 bases and J lost 7; bases outside the gene matches: 14. The CDR3 loop spans 17 amino acids. Germline loops: CDR1 SGDLS, CDR2 YYNGEE. The CDR3 coding sequence is TGTGCCAGCAGCTCTATGAGACAGGGGGCGGCGGGGCAGCCCCAGCATTTT. It specifies CASSSMRQGAAGQPQHF. The whole variable domain, filled in from reference TRBV9 and TRBJ1-5, reads DSGVTQTPKHLITATGQRVTLRCSPRSGDLSVYWYQQSLDQGLQFLIQYYNGEERAKGNILERFSAQQFPDLHSELNLSSLELGDSALYFCASSSMRQGAAGQPQHFGDGTRLSIL.

The V call is TRBV27, the J call TRBJ2-1, with D possibly matching TRBD2 (5 bases). Germline CDR1 reads MNHEY; CDR2 reads SMNVEV (reference sequence). V was cut by 4 bases and J by 9 bases, with 13 bases left in between. The CDR3 consists of 13 residues. DNA of the CDR3: TGTGCCAGCAGTTCCCCCCTAGCCATTGAGCAGTTCTTC. Translation gives CASSSPLAIEQFF.

The genes are TRBV2 and TRBJ2-3; D might be TRBD1 (5 bases). Germline values: CDR1 SNHLY, CDR2 FYNNEI. The CDR3 runs to 15 residues. Trimming took off 6 bases at V and 4 bases at J, with 17 bases between the two ends. The chain's CDR3 is CASSPGYGSPDTQYF. CDR3 DNA: TGTGCCAGCAGCCCAGGGTATGGCTCCCCAGATACGCAGTATTTT.

The J gene is TRBJ2-1, the V gene TRBV7-6, with 7 positions matching TRBD2. Germline CDR1 reads SGHVS; CDR2 reads FNYEAQ. V lost 1 base and J lost 8; bases outside the gene matches: 11. This CDR3 spans 16 amino acids. CDR3 sequence: CASSLGAGARNHEQFF. The CDR3, as DNA: TGTGCCAGCAGCTTAGGGGCGGGAGCCCGAAACCATGAGCAGTTCTTC.

This clone was seen many times. CDR3 nucleotides: TGTGCCACCAGTGATTCGGGACTCCACACAGATACGCAGTATTTT. Translating gives CATSDSGLHTDTQYF. This chain joins TRBV24-1 and TRBJ2-3; D might be TRBD2 (6 bases). From germline, CDR1 is KGHDR and CDR2 SFDVKD. The CDR3 covers 15 residues. V was clipped by 2 bases and J by 2 bases, with 10 bases between them.

The chain links TRBV7-9 to TRBJ2-7; the D gene is possibly TRBD2 (6 bases). This CDR3 is 15 amino acids long. CDR1 SEHNR and CDR2 FQNEAQ come from the germline V gene (reference sequence). V was pared by 1 base and J by 0 bases, with 10 bases between. The CDR3 protein is CASSLVGGRSYEQYF. In nucleotides, the CDR3 is TGTGCCAGCAGCTTAGTCGGGGGACGCTCCTACGAGCAGTACTTC.

V is TRBV24-1 and J is TRBJ2-1, with 7 bases that match TRBD1. Losses at the gene ends were 3 bases for V and 9 bases for J; bases not matched to a gene: 13. CDR1 and CDR2 (germline): KGHDR, SFDVKD. The CDR3 loop spans 16 amino acids. CDR3 sequence: CATSDTTETGIGEQFF. As DNA, the CDR3 is TGTGCCACCAGTGATACCACTGAGACAGGGATTGGTGAGCAGTTCTTC.

The V and J genes are TRBV18 and TRBJ1-1; tentatively, D is TRBD1 (5 bases). The CDR3 is made up of 14 amino acids. Trimming pared 5 bases from V and 1 base from J, leaving 11 bases between. Germline V CDR1 and CDR2: KGHSH, LQKENI. Here the CDR3 reads CASSFNDRNTEAFF. The CDR3 DNA is TGTGCCAGCTCATTTAACGACAGGAACACTGAAGCTTTCTTT. The full variable domain, rest sourced from reference TRBV18 and TRBJ1-1, is NAGVMQNPRHLVRRRGQEARLRCSPMKGHSHVYWYRQLPEEGLKFMVYLQKENIIDESGMPKERFSAEFPKEGPSILRIQQVVRGDSAAYFCASSFNDRNTEAFFGQGTRLTVV.

The chain has TRBV19 and TRBJ2-7; 7 bases line up with TRBD1. V lost 8 bases to trimming and J lost 2 bases; unmatched junction nucleotides: 12. The CDR3 spans 15 residues. CDR1 and CDR2 from the germline V gene are LNHDA and SQIVND (reference sequence). The chain's CDR3 is CASQLRGTDTYEQYF. The CDR3 nucleotides are TGTGCCAGTCAACTGAGGGGGACAGACACCTACGAGCAGTACTTC.

The genes are TRBV5-8 and TRBJ2-1; D may be TRBD1 (6 bases). The V gene's germline CDR1 is SGHTS and CDR2 YDEGEE. With 3 bases removed from V and 3 bases from J, the gap between germline ends came to 13 bases. The CDR3 is made up of 15 amino acids. CDR3 nucleotide sequence: TGTGCCAGCAGCTCGTTCATGACAGGCTACAATGAGCAGTTCTTC. Protein sequence: CASSSFMTGYNEQFF.

The chain joins TRBV28 to TRBJ2-7, with D unresolved. The V end was cut by 5 bases, the J end by 3 bases, with 14 bases between. Germline loops: CDR1 MDHEN, CDR2 SYDVKM. The CDR3 extends over 14 amino acids. DNA of the CDR3: TGTGCCAGCAGTCTCGCCCCCCGAGGCTACGAGCAGTACTTC. Translated, it gives CASSLAPRGYEQYF.

In the case of this clone: Its ends do not fully match the called genes, so a read error is possible. The rearrangement joins TRBV6-5 to TRBJ1-2; 8 nucleotides align to TRBD1. CDR3 size: 14 residues. Germline-derived CDR1 and CDR2 are MNHEY and SVGAGI. CDR3 DNA sequence: TGTGCCAGCAGTTACCAGGGGGCTAAGTATGGCTACACCTTC. Residues: CASSYQGAKYGYTF.

This clone was found a few times. The chain links TRBV28 to TRBJ1-3; TRBD1 might be the D (5 bases). Trimming left V 3 bases short and J 3 bases short, with 15 bases between. CDR3 length: 16 residues. The germline CDR1 and CDR2 sequences are MDHEN and SYDVKM. CDR3 nucleotides: TGTGCCAGCAGTTTGGACATTGAGGATGTTGGAAACACCATATATTTT. Translated, it gives CASSLDIEDVGNTIYF.